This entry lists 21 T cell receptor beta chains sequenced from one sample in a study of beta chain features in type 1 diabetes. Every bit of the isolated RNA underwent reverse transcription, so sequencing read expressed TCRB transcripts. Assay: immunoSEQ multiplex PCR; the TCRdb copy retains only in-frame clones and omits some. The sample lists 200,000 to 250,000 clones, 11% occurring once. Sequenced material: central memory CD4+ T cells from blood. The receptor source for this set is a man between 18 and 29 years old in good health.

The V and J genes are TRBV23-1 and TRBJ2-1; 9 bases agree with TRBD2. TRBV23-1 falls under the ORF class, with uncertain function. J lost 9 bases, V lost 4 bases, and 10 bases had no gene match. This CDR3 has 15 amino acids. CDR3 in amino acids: CASSRLSSGKAEQFF. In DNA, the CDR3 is TGCGCCAGCAGTCGCCTTTCTAGCGGGAAAGCTGAGCAGTTCTTC.

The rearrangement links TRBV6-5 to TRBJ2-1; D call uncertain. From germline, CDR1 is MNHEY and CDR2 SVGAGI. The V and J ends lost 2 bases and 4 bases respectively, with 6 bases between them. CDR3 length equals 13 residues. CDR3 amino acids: CASSYREYNEQFF. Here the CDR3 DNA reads TGTGCCAGCAGTTACCGCGAGTACAATGAGCAGTTCTTC.

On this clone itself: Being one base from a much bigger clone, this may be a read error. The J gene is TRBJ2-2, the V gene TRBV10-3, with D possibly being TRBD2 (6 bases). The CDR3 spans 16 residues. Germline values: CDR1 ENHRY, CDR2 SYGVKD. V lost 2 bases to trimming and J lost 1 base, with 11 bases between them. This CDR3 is CAISEAVAENTGELFF. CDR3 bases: TGTGCCATCAGTGAGGCGGTAGCGGAGAACACCGGGGAGCTGTTTTTT.

The CDR3 here is CASGVGAGSTDTQYF. CDR3 DNA sequence: TGTGCCAGCGGCGTTGGAGCGGGAAGCACAGATACGCAGTATTTT. The chain is built from TRBV7-6 and TRBJ2-3; 7 nucleotides align to TRBD2. The length of the CDR3 is 15 residues. Germline loops: CDR1 SGHVS, CDR2 FNYEAQ. V was clipped by 8 bases and J by 0 bases; unmatched bases: 8.

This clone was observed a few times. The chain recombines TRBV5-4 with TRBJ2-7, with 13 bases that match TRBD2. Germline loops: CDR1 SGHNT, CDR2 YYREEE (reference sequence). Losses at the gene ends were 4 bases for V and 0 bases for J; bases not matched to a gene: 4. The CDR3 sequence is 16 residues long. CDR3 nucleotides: TGTGCCAGCAGCAAGGGACTAGCGGGGAGCTCCTACGAGCAGTACTTC. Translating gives CASSKGLAGSSYEQYF.

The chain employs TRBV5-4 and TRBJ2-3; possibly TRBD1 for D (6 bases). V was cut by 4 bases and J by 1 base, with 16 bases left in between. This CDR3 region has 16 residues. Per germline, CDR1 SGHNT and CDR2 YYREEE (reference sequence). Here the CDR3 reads CASSQVVGGGTDTQYF. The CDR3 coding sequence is TGTGCCAGCAGCCAAGTGGTAGGGGGAGGCACAGATACGCAGTATTTT.

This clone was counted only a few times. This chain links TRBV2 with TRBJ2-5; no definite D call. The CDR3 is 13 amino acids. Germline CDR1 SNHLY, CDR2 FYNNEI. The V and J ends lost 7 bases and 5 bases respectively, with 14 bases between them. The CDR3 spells CASTQNPGETQYF. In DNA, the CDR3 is TGTGCCAGCACTCAAAATCCTGGGGAGACCCAGTACTTC.

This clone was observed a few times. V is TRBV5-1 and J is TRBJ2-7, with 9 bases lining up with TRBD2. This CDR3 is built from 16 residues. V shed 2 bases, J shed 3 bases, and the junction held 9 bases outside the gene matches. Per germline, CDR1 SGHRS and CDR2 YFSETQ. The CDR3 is CASSLLASGTSYEQYF. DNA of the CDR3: TGCGCCAGCAGCTTATTGGCTAGCGGGACAAGCTACGAGCAGTACTTC.

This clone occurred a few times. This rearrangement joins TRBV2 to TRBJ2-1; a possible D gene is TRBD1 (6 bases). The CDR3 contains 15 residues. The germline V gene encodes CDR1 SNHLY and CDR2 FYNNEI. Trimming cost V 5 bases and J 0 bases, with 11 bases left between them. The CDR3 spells CASSQDRSSYNEQFF. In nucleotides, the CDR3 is TGTGCCAGCAGTCAAGACAGGAGCTCCTACAATGAGCAGTTCTTC.

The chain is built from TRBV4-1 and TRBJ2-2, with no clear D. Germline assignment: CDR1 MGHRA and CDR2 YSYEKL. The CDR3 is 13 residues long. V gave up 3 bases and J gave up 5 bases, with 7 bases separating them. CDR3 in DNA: TGCGCCAGCAGCCAGCTCGGAACCGGGGAGCTGTTTTTT. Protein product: CASSQLGTGELFF.

CDR3 sequence: CAWNRNWQETQYF. DNA for the CDR3: TGTGCCTGGAACAGGAACTGGCAAGAGACCCAGTACTTC. The V and J genes are TRBV30 and TRBJ2-5, with D maybe TRBD1 (5 bases). The CDR3 loop spans 13 amino acids. From germline, CDR1 is GTSNPN and CDR2 SVGIG (reference sequence). V was shortened by 4 bases and J by 2 bases, with 11 bases between the two germline ends.

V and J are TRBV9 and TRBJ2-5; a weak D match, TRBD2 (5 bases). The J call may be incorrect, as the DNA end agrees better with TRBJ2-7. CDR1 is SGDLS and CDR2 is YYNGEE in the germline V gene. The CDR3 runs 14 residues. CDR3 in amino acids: CASSVSGLTYEQYF. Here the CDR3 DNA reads TGTGCCAGCAGCGTAAGCGGACTCACCTACGAGCAGTACTTC.

The CDR3 DNA reads as TGTGCCAGCAGCTTAGTCCAGGGGAGCGAGCAGTACTTC. Its translation is CASSLVQGSEQYF. The J gene is TRBJ2-5, the V gene TRBV13; possibly TRBD1 for D (6 bases). The J call is in doubt because the DNA end fits TRBJ2-7 better. The CDR3 has 13 amino acids. CDR1 is PRHDT and CDR2 is FYEKMQ in the germline V gene (reference sequence).

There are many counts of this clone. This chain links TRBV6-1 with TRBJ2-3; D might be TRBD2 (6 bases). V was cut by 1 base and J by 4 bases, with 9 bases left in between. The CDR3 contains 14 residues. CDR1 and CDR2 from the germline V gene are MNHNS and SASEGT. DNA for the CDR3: TGTGCCAGCAGTGAAGGTGGGGGGTCAGATACGCAGTATTTT. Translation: CASSEGGGSDTQYF.

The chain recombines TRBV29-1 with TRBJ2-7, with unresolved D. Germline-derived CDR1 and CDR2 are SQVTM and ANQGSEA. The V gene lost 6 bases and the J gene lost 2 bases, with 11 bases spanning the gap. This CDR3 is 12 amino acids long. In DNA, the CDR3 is TGCAGCGTCCCCGGACCGACCTACGAGCAGTACTTC. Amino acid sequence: CSVPGPTYEQYF.

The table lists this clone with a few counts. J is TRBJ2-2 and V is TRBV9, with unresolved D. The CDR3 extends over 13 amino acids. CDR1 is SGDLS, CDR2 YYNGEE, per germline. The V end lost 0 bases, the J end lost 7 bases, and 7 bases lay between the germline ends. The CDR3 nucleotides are TGTGCCAGCAGCGTAGTGGAAAACGGGGAGCTGTTTTTT. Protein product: CASSVVENGELFF.

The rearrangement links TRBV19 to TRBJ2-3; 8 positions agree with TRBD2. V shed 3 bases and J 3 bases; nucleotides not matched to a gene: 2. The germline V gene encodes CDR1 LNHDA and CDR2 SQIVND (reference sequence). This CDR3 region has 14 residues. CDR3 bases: TGTGCCAGTAGTATGCTAGCGGGTACAGATACGCAGTATTTT. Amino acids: CASSMLAGTDTQYF.

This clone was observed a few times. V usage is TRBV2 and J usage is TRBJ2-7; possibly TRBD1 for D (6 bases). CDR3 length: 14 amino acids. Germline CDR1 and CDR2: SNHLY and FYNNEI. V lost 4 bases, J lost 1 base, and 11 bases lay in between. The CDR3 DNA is TGTGCCAGCAGTGGAGGCAGGGGATCCTACGAGCAGTACTTC. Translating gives CASSGGRGSYEQYF.

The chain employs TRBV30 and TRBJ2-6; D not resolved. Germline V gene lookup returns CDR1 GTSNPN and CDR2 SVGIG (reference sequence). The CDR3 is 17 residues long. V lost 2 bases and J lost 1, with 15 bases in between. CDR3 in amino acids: CAWSLGRWLSGANVLTF. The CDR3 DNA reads TGTGCCTGGAGTCTTGGTAGGTGGCTTTCTGGGGCCAACGTCCTGACTTTC.

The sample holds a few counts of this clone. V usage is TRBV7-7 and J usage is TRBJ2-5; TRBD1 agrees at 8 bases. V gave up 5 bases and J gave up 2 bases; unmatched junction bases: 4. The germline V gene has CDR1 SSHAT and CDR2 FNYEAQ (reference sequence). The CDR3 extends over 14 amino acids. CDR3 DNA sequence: TGTGCCAGCAGCGCGGGACAGGATCAAGAGACCCAGTACTTC. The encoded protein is CASSAGQDQETQYF.

The DNA for the CDR3 is TGTGCCAGCAGACAACTAGCGGGAGTAGATACGCAGTATTTT. This sequence encodes CASRQLAGVDTQYF. The chain combines TRBV2 with TRBJ2-3; 11 positions agree with TRBD2. Germline V gene lookup returns CDR1 SNHLY and CDR2 FYNNEI. This CDR3 has 14 residues. J gave up 5 bases and V 6 bases, and 4 bases lay outside the gene matches.